The 21 T cell receptor beta chains below all came from one sample that was sequenced in a study of response to subunit inactivated influenza vaccine. TCRdb passed the RT-PCR reads through MiXCR, listing each CDR3 protein once. Found here are hundreds of thousands of distinct CDR3 sequences, roughly 15% of them singletons; the top ten hold 6.5% to 8%. Sequencing used PBMCs from blood, obtained 14 to 15 days before vaccination. The origin of the receptors is a man in his fifties who received an inactivated influenza vaccine.

This clonotype was picked up a small number of times. J is TRBJ2-1 and V is TRBV29-1; D might be TRBD1 (5 bases). The CDR3 is made up of 13 amino acids. Germline V CDR1 and CDR2: SQVTM, ANQGSEA. The V and J ends lost 6 bases and 4 bases respectively, with 13 bases between them. The CDR3, as DNA: TGCAGCGTCCCCAGGCAGGGTTACAATGAGCAGTTCTTC. Translation gives CSVPRQGYNEQFF.

This clonotype was found a few times. V gene TRBV10-3 combines with J gene TRBJ2-7, with 9 nucleotides matching TRBD1. Germline trimming cut 10 bases from V and 13 bases from J; bases unmatched to any gene: 17. This CDR3 has 13 residues. The germline V gene has CDR1 ENHRY and CDR2 SYGVKD. This CDR3 is CATQGQGRNYFYF. The CDR3 nucleotides are TGTGCCACCCAGGGACAGGGAAGGAACTACTTTTACTTC.

This clonotype was seen ten or more times. The rearrangement joins TRBV4-3 to TRBJ1-4, with 10 bases lining up with TRBD1. With 2 bases clipped from V and 5 bases from J, the junction kept 11 bases outside the gene matches. This CDR3 comprises 18 residues. Per the germline V gene, CDR1 is LGHNA and CDR2 is YSLEER. The CDR3 sequence: CASSQTPGWTGGNEKLFF. The CDR3 DNA follows: TGCGCCAGCAGCCAAACGCCTGGGTGGACAGGGGGAAATGAAAAACTGTTTTTT.

The chain combines TRBV9 with TRBJ2-1, with a possible D match to TRBD1 (6 bases). The CDR3 runs to 16 residues. V lost 0 bases, J lost 0 bases, and 10 bases lay in between. Germline V gives CDR1 SGDLS, CDR2 YYNGEE. In DNA form, the CDR3 reads TGTGCCAGCAGCGTAGAGGGGGAAAGCTCCTACAATGAGCAGTTCTTC. It codes for CASSVEGESSYNEQFF. Combining the CDR3 with reference TRBV9 and TRBJ2-1 gives the whole variable domain DSGVTQTPKHLITATGQRVTLRCSPRSGDLSVYWYQQSLDQGLQFLIQYYNGEERAKGNILERFSAQQFPDLHSELNLSSLELGDSALYFCASSVEGESSYNEQFFGPGTRLTVL.

The rearrangement links TRBV12-3 or TRBV12-4 to TRBJ1-6; 10 nucleotides align to TRBD1. CDR3 length: 16 residues. V lost 5 bases, J lost 7 bases, and 8 bases stayed unmatched. CDR3 bases: TGTGCCAGCAGTAATCGACGGGGACAGGGGAATTCACCCCTCCACTTT. It encodes CASSNRRGQGNSPLHF.

This clonotype was seen a handful of times. The chain links TRBV24-1 to TRBJ2-5, with 10 bases aligning to TRBD1. The ends lost 3 bases at V and 7 bases at J; junction bases unmatched: 16. This CDR3 spans 18 amino acids. Germline CDR1 reads KGHDR; CDR2 reads SFDVKD. CDR3 DNA sequence: TGTGCCACCAGTGATGCATTCTCCGGGACAGGGGACTTTGGGACCCAGTACTTC. Encoded protein: CATSDAFSGTGDFGTQYF.

The chain employs TRBV20-1 and TRBJ2-7; 16 positions agree with TRBD2. The CDR3 sequence is 16 residues long. The V gene end was trimmed by 6 bases and the J gene end by 2 bases; junction bases not matched to a gene: 7. From germline, CDR1 is DFQATT and CDR2 SNEGSKA (reference sequence). CDR3 region: CSAIAGLAGGPYEQYF. DNA for the CDR3: TGCAGTGCAATAGCGGGACTAGCGGGAGGGCCCTACGAGCAGTACTTC.

This clonotype was counted at least ten times. The V and J genes are TRBV5-1 and TRBJ2-5; TRBD1 aligns across 7 bases. Losses at the gene ends were 5 bases for V and 4 bases for J; bases not matched to a gene: 5. The germline V gene encodes CDR1 SGHRS and CDR2 YFSETQ. This CDR3 is 13 amino acids long. CDR3 sequence reads: CASRSPGGETQYF. The CDR3 nucleotides read TGCGCCAGCAGATCCCCAGGGGGAGAGACCCAGTACTTC.

The J gene is TRBJ1-6, the V gene TRBV5-1; 11 bases line up with TRBD1. There are 15 residues in the CDR3. V gave up 0 bases and J gave up 9 bases; unmatched junction bases: 2. CDR1 and CDR2 from the germline V gene are SGHRS and YFSETQ. The CDR3 region is CASSLEGQGASPLHF. In nucleotides, the CDR3 is TGCGCCAGCAGCTTGGAAGGACAGGGGGCTTCACCCCTCCACTTT. Drawing the rest from reference TRBV5-1 and TRBJ1-6, the complete variable domain is KAGVTQTPRYLIKTRGQQVTLSCSPISGHRSVSWYQQTPGQGLQFLFEYFSETQRNKGNFPGRFSGRQFSNSRSEMNVSTLELGDSALYLCASSLEGQGASPLHFGNGTRLTVT.

The table lists this clonotype with a few counts. The chain couples TRBV6-2 or TRBV6-3 to TRBJ1-2; TRBD1 might be the D (5 bases). This CDR3 is built from 13 residues. V was pared by 2 bases and J by 2 bases, with 6 bases between. Per the germline V gene, CDR1 is MNHEY and CDR2 is SVGEGT. CDR3 region: CASSYRQNYGYTF. The CDR3 DNA sequence: TGTGCCAGCAGTTACAGACAGAACTATGGCTACACCTTC.

This clonotype was seen a handful of times. V and J are TRBV28 and TRBJ1-4; D might be TRBD1 (5 bases). This CDR3 comprises 17 residues. Germline lookup yields CDR1 MDHEN and CDR2 SYDVKM. Trimming took off 2 bases at V and 0 bases at J, with 13 bases between the two ends. This CDR3 reads CASSLRGTQATNEKLFF. CDR3 DNA sequence: TGTGCCAGCAGTTTAAGAGGGACCCAGGCAACTAATGAAAAACTGTTTTTT.

This clonotype was detected ten times or more. The rearrangement links TRBV5-1 to TRBJ2-5, with D possibly being TRBD2 (5 bases). V lost 1 base, J lost 5 bases, and 12 bases lay in between. This CDR3 comprises 14 residues. CDR1 and CDR2 from the germline V gene are SGHRS and YFSETQ. As DNA, the CDR3 is TGCGCCAGCAGCTTGAGTCGGGGTGCGGAGACCCAGTACTTC. As protein: CASSLSRGAETQYF.

The rearrangement uses TRBV6-2 or TRBV6-3 and TRBJ2-2, with a weak D call TRBD1 (5 bases). This CDR3 contains 15 residues. The ends were cut back, 6 bases at V and 1 base at J, with 12 bases in the middle. Germline V gene lookup returns CDR1 MNHEY and CDR2 SVGEGT. The CDR3 coding sequence is TGTGCCAGCAGCTCAGGGTCGGTGAACACCGGGGAGCTGTTTTTT. Its translation is CASSSGSVNTGELFF.

The chain uses TRBV9 and TRBJ2-2; the D gene is possibly TRBD2 (5 bases). V lost 2 bases to trimming and J lost 6 bases, with 8 bases between them. Per germline, CDR1 SGDLS and CDR2 YYNGEE. This CDR3 has 13 residues. In DNA, the CDR3 is TGTGCCAGCAGCGTCCGGGATCCCGGGGAGCTGTTTTTT. It codes for CASSVRDPGELFF. The whole variable domain, filled in from reference TRBV9 and TRBJ2-2, reads DSGVTQTPKHLITATGQRVTLRCSPRSGDLSVYWYQQSLDQGLQFLIQYYNGEERAKGNILERFSAQQFPDLHSELNLSSLELGDSALYFCASSVRDPGELFFGEGSRLTVL.

This clonotype came up many times. The chain couples TRBV24-1 to TRBJ1-5; no firm D call. V was clipped by 2 bases and J by 7 bases, with 17 bases between them. From germline, CDR1 is KGHDR and CDR2 SFDVKD. The length of the CDR3 is 16 residues. The CDR3 protein is CATSDSDGGRWQPQHF. CDR3 nucleotides: TGTGCCACCAGTGATTCGGATGGCGGCAGATGGCAGCCCCAGCATTTT.

The V call is TRBV29-1, the J call TRBJ1-1; D might be TRBD1 (6 bases). Germline CDR1 and CDR2: SQVTM and ANQGSEA. V was trimmed by 3 bases and J by 1 base, leaving 9 bases between them. This CDR3 has 13 residues. CDR3: CSVDRGENTEAFF. CDR3 bases: TGCAGCGTTGACAGGGGAGAGAACACTGAAGCTTTCTTT.

The chain carries TRBV4-3 and TRBJ1-4; perhaps TRBD1 as D (6 bases). V gave up 4 bases and J gave up 7 bases, with 19 bases separating them. Per germline, CDR1 LGHNA and CDR2 YSLEER. The CDR3 is made up of 16 amino acids. The CDR3 here is CASSPERGGAGEKLFF. The DNA for the CDR3 is TGCGCCAGCAGCCCGGAGAGGGGGGGGGCTGGTGAAAAACTGTTTTTT.

This clonotype was observed a handful of times. CDR3 DNA: TGCAGTGCCCAACCAATAGGGGGGGGGATCTACGAGCAGTACTTC. This gives the protein CSAQPIGGGIYEQYF. The chain recombines TRBV20-1 with TRBJ2-7; TRBD2 might be the D (7 bases). The CDR3 covers 15 residues. Trimming took 6 bases from V and 3 from J, leaving 21 bases between them. CDR1 and CDR2 (germline): DFQATT, SNEGSKA (reference sequence).

This clonotype came up many times. The chain combines TRBV29-1 with TRBJ1-2; 10 bases align to TRBD1. V shed 8 bases and J 3 bases; nucleotides not matched to a gene: 6. CDR1 SQVTM and CDR2 ANQGSEA come from the germline V gene. CDR3 length: 13 residues. CDR3 loop: CSSGGQGDYGYTF. The DNA for the CDR3 is TGCAGCTCCGGTGGACAGGGGGACTATGGCTACACCTTC.

In its sample, this clonotype was seen a few times. This chain uses TRBV7-2 with TRBJ2-5, with TRBD1 as a possible D gene (6 bases). The CDR3 length is 15 residues. Germline V CDR1 and CDR2: SGHTA, FQGNSA. V lost 4 bases and J 1 base, leaving 13 bases between the germline ends. The CDR3 is CASSSLWTVQETQYF. CDR3 bases: TGTGCCAGCAGCTCTCTATGGACAGTCCAAGAGACCCAGTACTTC.

This clonotype is a singleton in its sample. The V gene is TRBV20-1, the J gene TRBJ1-1, with D possibly being TRBD1 (5 bases). The CDR3 spans 15 residues. CDR1 and CDR2 (germline): DFQATT, SNEGSKA (reference sequence). Trimming shortened V by 0 bases and J by 7 bases, and 18 bases separated the two germline ends. The CDR3 DNA sequence: TGCAGTGCTAGAGATTTCGAGGGGCCCTACATTGAAGCTTTCTTT. As protein: CSARDFEGPYIEAFF.